These 12 T cell receptor beta chains originate from one sample sequenced in a study of blood T cell repertoires in COVID-19. TCRdb's table, derived via immunoSEQ multiplex PCR, lists solely in-frame clones and lacks some. The sample lists 150,000 or so clones, 88% occurring once. Sequencing was carried out using peripheral blood. The receptor set was obtained from a man aged 55-75 years with acute or convalescent COVID-19.

The J gene is TRBJ2-2, the V gene TRBV19, with D perhaps matching TRBD1 (6 bases). The CDR3 totals 17 residues. Germline V gene sequence: CDR1 LNHDA, CDR2 SQIVND (reference sequence). The V gene lost 5 bases and the J gene lost 1 base, with 17 bases spanning the gap. The chain's CDR3 is CASSSRGGTGNTGELFF. The CDR3 DNA reads as TGTGCCAGTAGTTCCAGAGGGGGTACAGGGAACACCGGGGAGCTGTTTTTT.

A remark on this clone: The germline gene is not matched at one end of the junction; a read error may be the cause. V is TRBV3-1 (or the pseudogene TRBV3-2) and J is TRBJ2-7; 10 bases fit TRBD2. This CDR3 region has 12 residues. Per the germline V gene, CDR1 is LGHDT and CDR2 is YNNKEL (reference sequence). The CDR3 bases are TGTGCCAGCAGCCATACTAGCGGGATGGTAGACTTC. As protein: CASSHTSGMVDF.

This clone appeared a single time. V and J are TRBV30 and TRBJ1-2; no firm D call. Germline CDR1 reads GTSNPN; CDR2 reads SVGIG (reference sequence). V shed 3 bases and J shed 8 bases, with 13 bases lying between them. The CDR3 has 12 residues. For the CDR3, the DNA is TGTGCCTGGAGGCACGCGGCTAAGGGCTACACCTTC. Translated: CAWRHAAKGYTF.

This chain links TRBV24-1 with TRBJ2-2; D is undetermined. Germline values: CDR1 KGHDR, CDR2 SFDVKD. The V and J ends lost 5 bases and 0 bases respectively, with 6 bases between them. The CDR3 length is 14 residues. Here the CDR3 DNA reads TGTGCCACCAGTGGTGGCTCGAACACCGGGGAGCTGTTTTTT. Translation: CATSGGSNTGELFF.

The chain is built from TRBV5-1 and TRBJ1-4; no firm D call. The CDR3 totals 13 residues. Germline V CDR1 and CDR2: SGHRS, YFSETQ. The V and J ends lost 0 bases and 7 bases respectively, with 7 bases between them. The CDR3 is CASSLGVSEKLFF. The CDR3 nucleotides read TGCGCCAGCAGCTTGGGCGTTTCTGAAAAACTGTTTTTT.

The chain has TRBV19 and TRBJ1-1; TRBD1 agrees at 9 bases. The germline V gene has CDR1 LNHDA and CDR2 SQIVND (reference sequence). The V and J ends lost 2 bases and 8 bases, in that order; junction bases with no gene match: 3. The CDR3 has 13 residues. CDR3 sequence reads: CASSINRGQEAFF. CDR3 nucleotide sequence: TGTGCCAGTAGTATAAACAGGGGGCAAGAAGCTTTCTTT.

This clone has a handful of counts. The chain joins TRBV24-1 to TRBJ1-6; D is perhaps TRBD1 (5 bases). Germline lookup yields CDR1 KGHDR and CDR2 SFDVKD. Trimming removed 9 bases at V and 10 bases at J, with 15 bases between. The CDR3 is made up of 13 amino acids. CDR3 residues: CATASGRGSPLHF. In nucleotides, the CDR3 is TGTGCCACCGCCAGCGGGAGGGGCTCACCCCTCCACTTT.

The gene calls are TRBV11-2 and TRBJ1-1; TRBD1 aligns across 8 bases. Trimming at V came to 4 bases and at J to 1 base, leaving 11 bases not matched to a gene. The CDR3 sequence is 17 residues long. The germline gives CDR1 SGHAT, CDR2 FQNNGV. The CDR3 here is CASSYRQAGGRNTEAFF. In DNA, the CDR3 is TGTGCCAGCAGCTACCGCCAGGCAGGGGGCAGGAACACTGAAGCTTTCTTT.

V is TRBV19 and J is TRBJ1-5; D is unclear. Germline CDR1 reads LNHDA; CDR2 reads SQIVND (reference sequence). V lost 3 bases and J 0 bases, leaving 15 bases between the germline ends. The length of the CDR3 is 17 residues. The CDR3 loop reads CASSIPAAVYSNQPQHF. The CDR3 bases are TGTGCCAGTAGTATCCCCGCGGCGGTGTATAGCAATCAGCCCCAGCATTTT.

DNA of the CDR3: TGTGCCAGCAGAAGCGGGAGGGAGATCTACGAGCAGTACTTC. Translated: CASRSGREIYEQYF. The V call is TRBV9, the J call TRBJ2-7, with 10 nucleotides matching TRBD2. Germline V gene data show CDR1 as SGDLS and CDR2 as YYNGEE. After removal of 5 bases from V and 3 bases from J, the junction contained 5 bases not matched to a gene. The CDR3 is made up of 14 amino acids.

The CDR3 reads CASAIPRGSNEQFF. In DNA form, the CDR3 reads TGTGCCAGCGCTATCCCCCGGGGATCCAATGAGCAGTTCTTC. This chain joins TRBV2 and TRBJ2-1, with D possibly matching TRBD2 (5 bases). CDR1 and CDR2 (germline): SNHLY, FYNNEI. V shed 8 bases and J shed 6 bases, with 17 bases lying between them. CDR3 length: 14 amino acids.

The chain is built from TRBV5-4 and TRBJ2-1; TRBD1 aligns across 10 bases. The germline gives CDR1 SGHNT, CDR2 YYREEE (reference sequence). This CDR3 is 15 amino acids long. Trimming at V came to 4 bases and at J to 4 bases, leaving 5 bases not matched to a gene. This CDR3 reads CASSRDRGEYNEQFF. In DNA form, the CDR3 reads TGTGCCAGCAGCCGGGACAGGGGAGAGTACAATGAGCAGTTCTTC.